This T cell receptor (beta chain) was sequenced for a study of cytomegalovirus exposure and HLA in healthy donors (dated by TCRdb to the late 2010s). At the level of the whole study: According to an earlier analysis of a few hundred of the donors, about 179 million T cells yielded roughly 110 million unique TCR beta sequences and approximately 280 Gb of sequence data. Approximately 310 gigabases of sequencing data and approximately 80 million unique TCR sequences were included in an early release covering roughly 600 HLA-typed donors. Among the roughly 400 genotyped donors, approximately 82% belonged to the genetic ancestry cluster associated with self-reported Caucasian donors. The study aimed to test whether signatures of past pathogen exposure could be identified by cataloging public T cell receptors. The study used immunosequencing to profile the T cell repertoires of 600 to 850 subjects and linked those repertoires to cytomegalovirus serostatus. In addition to the first cohort of 666 subjects, a separate validation cohort of 130 or so different subjects was used. High-throughput TCR immunosequencing, statistical association of individual TCRs with disease status, and machine learning were combined to predict cytomegalovirus infection status. To study patterns of TCR occurrence, a later analysis re-analyzed previously published TCR beta repertoires from 650 to 750 donors and added high-resolution HLA genotyping. Rather than using new phenotypic data, the later analysis identified candidate immune exposures from TCR beta sequences and from how often those sequences occurred across donors. An earlier analysis of roughly 600 of the donors used high-throughput TCR beta sequencing to judge whether each TCR beta V gene segment behaved as functional or pseudogenic. Alongside the repertoire data, information on donor age, sex, ethnicity and CMV serostatus was compiled. Genome-wide SNP genotypes for about 55% of the roughly 670 donors were used in a later genetic analysis, which treated that subset as a discovery cohort. Every discovery cohort repertoire had been produced on one sequencing platform. Both class I and class II loci were covered by HLA typing, at four-digit resolution. The number of donors typed differed by locus, with roughly 620-630 for A, B, C, DRB1 and DQB1, roughly 550 for DQA1, over 600 for DPA1, and 400 to 490 for DPB1. Four or five DR-DQ haplotypes were treated as single units for association and clustering because of strong linkage in the cohort. Across about 370 genotyped donors of the cohort, an average of about 240,000 unique TCR beta nucleotide sequences per donor were sequenced, and 15% to 20% of those sequences were non-productive.

Concerning this clone itself: This clone's antigen is unknown.

Per the germline V gene (reference sequence), LNHNV is the CDR1 and YYDKDF is the CDR2. Ends trimmed: V by 0 bases, J by 4 bases; bases unmatched to a gene: 7. The CDR3 has 17 amino acids, counting the end cysteine and phenylalanine. Of all the DNA, just the CDR3 is kept, 51 bases in frame from base 1. The cohort comprised around 700 healthy bone marrow donors. At the time of sampling, all cohort members were nominally healthy, though unrecorded immune exposures were likely present. The donor was CMV seronegative and was included in the group of approximately 350 seronegative cohort members. Every donor gave a peripheral blood sample, and the peripheral blood mononuclear cells from that sample were used for TCR beta sequencing. Genomic DNA was extracted from the blood cell samples with the Qiagen DNeasy Blood Extraction Kit. The library relied on the immunoSEQ multiplex PCR assay. For the multiplex PCR, a mixture combining 60 forward primers for TCR Vbeta segments and 13 reverse primers for TCR Jbeta segments was used. The CDR3 region of rearranged TCR beta genes was amplified from genomic DNA with a multiplex PCR assay. On the Illumina HiSeq System, the amplified TCR beta libraries were sequenced as 87-base-pair reads. Per the original workflow: A later analysis counted approximately 76 million unique TCR beta chains across the 666 repertoires, and some 11 million of these chains were shared by at least two donors. To remove PCR and sequencing errors, raw reads were error-corrected and collapsed into unique sequences using a nearest-neighbor algorithm that merged closely related sequences. CDR3 sequences were aligned to IMGT reference sequences to assign V, D and J gene segments. For a sequence to be retained, a match of at least six nucleotides was required to both a V gene segment and a J gene segment. Rearrangements were classified as productive when the CDR3 lacked stop codons and remained in frame with V and J, and all other rearrangements were classified as non-productive. Following IMGT convention, CDR3 was defined as the stretch from the second conserved V-encoded cysteine to the conserved J-encoded phenylalanine. The earlier analysis of about 610 of the donors excluded any sequence lacking an unambiguous match to a single V gene segment. An earlier analysis of under 750 of the donors called V segments functional above 56.7% productive rearrangements and segregating when the between-donor standard deviation exceeded 5%. A statistical classification framework was built to diagnose cytomegalovirus status from the catalog of TCR beta chain sequences. A later analysis assigned V and J genes by comparing TCR nucleotide sequences with IMGT/GENE-DB human TR gene sequences. The TCRdist pipeline was used in a later analysis to assign CDR3 sequences and most-parsimonious VDJ recombination scenarios. In a later analysis, every TCR beta chain was defined by the combination of its CDR3 amino acid sequence and its V-gene family, and reads without a unique V-gene family were dropped. A later analysis removed over 500 highly shared, low-generation-probability nucleotide sequences to deal with suspected cross-contamination and a sequencing artifact. In a later analysis, a clonal expansion index was calculated for each public chain from normalized within-repertoire ranks of inferred template counts. A later analysis computed generation probabilities with a VDJ recombination model fitted to out-of-frame rearrangements, and checked the results against IGoR. In a later analysis, hypergeometric tests were used to score TCR-TCR, TCR-HLA and TCR-CMV co-occurrence, with a repertoire-size bias correction applied to TCR pairs. False discovery rates were estimated in a later analysis by permuting HLA or CMV assignments 20 times. A later analysis grouped co-occurring TCRs with DBSCAN, adding TCRdist sequence similarity when clustering within HLA-allele-positive subsets. Co-occurrence clustering excluded repertoires with fewer than 30,000 or more than 120,000 public chains, plus five with anomalous nucleotide sharing. TCRdb obtained this table from immuneACCESS and retained in-frame rearrangements with V and J assigned. These tables miss some clones; where compared with another copy, unresolved V genes account for less than half of the shortfall, and the remainder is unexplained. Clonal size and the V and J genes are those of that table, whereas D and trimming came from the DNA. The sample table on file contains 150,000 or so clones. Together, the top ten hold about 2.2% of the sample.

Paper-wide results and their limitations: The earlier analysis of 587 of the donors excluded fewer than 20 rarely observed V segments, including chromosome 9 orphons, because counts were too low. The 87-base-pair reads could not distinguish some IMGT-functional V segments, including TRBV6-2 and TRBV6-3, so those segments were excluded. In a later genetic analysis, a missense DCLRE1C variant was associated with V-gene and J-gene trimming of TCR beta chains, and the association was replicated in an independent cohort. Because some donors lacked HLA typing at each locus, the association tests relied only on the typed subset. CMV serostatus was the only immune exposure information available for the cohort. Three of the identified cytomegalovirus-associated TCR beta chains were confirmed in vitro to be specific for cytomegalovirus antigens. Presence/absence analyses assumed roughly uniform sequencing depth across donors, an assumption that may not hold. Compared with equally common non-associated chains, HLA-associated TCR beta chains in a later analysis were more clonally expanded and had lower generation probabilities. A later analysis reported that several top co-occurrence clusters appeared linked to parvovirus B19, influenza, CMV and Epstein-Barr virus. The cohort was sequenced for TCR beta chains only, and without alpha or paired-chain data the features that could be detected were limited. According to the authors, the approach could potentially be generalized to other disease states and immunological phenotypes. A later analysis found that most CMV-associated TCR beta chains appeared HLA-restricted, with HLA associations seemingly driven largely by CMV exposure. A later analysis found that TCR association rates varied across HLA loci, with DRB1 alleles showing the most associated TCRs and HLA-C alleles the fewest. A later genetic analysis reported fewer N-insertions in productive TCRs among donors in an Asian-associated ancestry cluster than the roughly 690-donor mean. Correlated functional status among segregating V segments might reflect linkage disequilibrium, but an unknown experimental factor could not be ruled out. When HLA alleles, especially DR and DQ, strongly co-occurred, attributing TCR associations to individual alleles was difficult. A cluster of highly shared sequence variants was judged likely to be a technical artifact of the sequencing pipeline. In the study, around 150 TCR beta chains were listed as associated with cytomegalovirus. A further reported finding was that TCR beta sequences accurately predicted the HLA-A and HLA-B alleles for most subjects in the first cohort. The classifier was reported to diagnose cytomegalovirus status with high specificity and sensitivity in both the original and validation cohorts. In an earlier analysis of over 550 of the donors, most TCR beta V segments were observed in productive rearrangements about 90% or about 30% of the time, broadly matching IMGT annotations. Across donors, most TCR sequences were observed very rarely, whereas some public TCRs were present in many individuals. A later analysis associated 16,951 TCR beta sequences with specific HLA alleles at a false discovery rate of 0.05.

The TCR sequence derives from a woman between 18 and 29 years old in good health and CMV-seronegative. The chain employs TRBV15 and TRBJ2-5, with 11 bases in between that match TRBD2. Sequences were obtained from PBMCs. The nucleotides are TGTGCCACCAGCAGAGATAGACTAGCGGGGCGAGGAGAGACCCAGTACTTC. It encodes CATSRDRLAGRGETQYF. The full variable domain, with segments outside the CDR3 supplied by the reference TRBV15 and TRBJ2-5 proteins, appears as DAMVIQNPRYQVTQFGKPVTLSCSQTLNHNVMYWYQQKSSQAPKLLFHYYDKDFNNEADTPDNFQSRRPNTSFCFLDIRSPGLGDTAMYLCATSRDRLAGRGETQYFGPGTRLLVL.